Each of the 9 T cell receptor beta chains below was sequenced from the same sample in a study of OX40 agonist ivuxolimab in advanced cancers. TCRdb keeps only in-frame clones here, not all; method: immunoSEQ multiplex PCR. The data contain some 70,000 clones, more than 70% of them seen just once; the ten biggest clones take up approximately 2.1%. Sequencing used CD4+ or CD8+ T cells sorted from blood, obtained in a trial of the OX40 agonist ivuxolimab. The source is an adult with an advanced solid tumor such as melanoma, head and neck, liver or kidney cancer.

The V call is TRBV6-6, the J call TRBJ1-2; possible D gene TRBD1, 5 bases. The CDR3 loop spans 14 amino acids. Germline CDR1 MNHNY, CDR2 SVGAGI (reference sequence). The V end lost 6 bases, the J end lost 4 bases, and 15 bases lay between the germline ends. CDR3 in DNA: TGTGCCAGCAGAGACAACCGGGACGGCTATGGCTACACCTTC. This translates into CASRDNRDGYGYTF.

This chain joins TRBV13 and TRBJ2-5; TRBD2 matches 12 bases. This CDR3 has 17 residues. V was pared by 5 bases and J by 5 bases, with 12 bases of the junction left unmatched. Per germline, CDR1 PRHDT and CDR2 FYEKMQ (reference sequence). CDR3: CASSPRLAGEVRETQYF. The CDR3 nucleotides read TGTGCCAGCAGCCCGAGACTAGCGGGGGAGGTTCGGGAGACCCAGTACTTC.

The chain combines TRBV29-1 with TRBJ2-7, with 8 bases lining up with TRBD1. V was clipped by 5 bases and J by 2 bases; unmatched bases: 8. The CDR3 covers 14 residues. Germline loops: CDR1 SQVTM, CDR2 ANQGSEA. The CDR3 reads CSVSRDRSPYEQYF. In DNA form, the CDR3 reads TGCAGCGTTTCCCGGGACAGGTCCCCCTACGAGCAGTACTTC.

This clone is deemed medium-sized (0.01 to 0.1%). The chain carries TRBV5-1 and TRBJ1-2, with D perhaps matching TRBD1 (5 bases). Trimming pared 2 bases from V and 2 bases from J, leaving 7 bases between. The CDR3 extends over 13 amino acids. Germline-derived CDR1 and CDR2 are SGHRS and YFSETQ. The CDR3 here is CASSFGQNYGYTF. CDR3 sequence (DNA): TGCGCCAGCAGCTTCGGACAAAACTATGGCTACACCTTC.

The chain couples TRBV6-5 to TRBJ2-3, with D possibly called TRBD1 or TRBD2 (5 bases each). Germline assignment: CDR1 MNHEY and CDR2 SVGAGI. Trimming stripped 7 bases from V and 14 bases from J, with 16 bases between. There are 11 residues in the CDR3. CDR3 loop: CASTRDGVRYF. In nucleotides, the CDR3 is TGTGCCAGCACCCGGGACGGAGTAAGGTATTTT.

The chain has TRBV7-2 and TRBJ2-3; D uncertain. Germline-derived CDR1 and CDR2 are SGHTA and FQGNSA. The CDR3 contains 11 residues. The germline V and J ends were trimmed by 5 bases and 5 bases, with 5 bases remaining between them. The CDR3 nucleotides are TGTGCCAGCAGCCGGAGAGATACGCAGTATTTT. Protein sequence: CASSRRDTQYF.

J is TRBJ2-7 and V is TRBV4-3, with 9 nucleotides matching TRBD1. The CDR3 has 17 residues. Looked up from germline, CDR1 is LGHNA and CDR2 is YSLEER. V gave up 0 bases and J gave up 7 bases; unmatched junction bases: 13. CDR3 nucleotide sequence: TGCGCCAGCAGCCAAGAAGGGGGTGACAGGGGGATGAGGGAGCAGTACTTC. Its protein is CASSQEGGDRGMREQYF.

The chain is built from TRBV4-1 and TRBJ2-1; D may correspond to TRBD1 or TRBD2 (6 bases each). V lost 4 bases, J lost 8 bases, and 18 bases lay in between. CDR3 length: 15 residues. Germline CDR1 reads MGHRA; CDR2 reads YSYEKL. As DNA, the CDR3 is TGCGCCAGCAGCCGCTGGGGGGCTTCTGGAGATGAGCAGTTCTTC. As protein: CASSRWGASGDEQFF.

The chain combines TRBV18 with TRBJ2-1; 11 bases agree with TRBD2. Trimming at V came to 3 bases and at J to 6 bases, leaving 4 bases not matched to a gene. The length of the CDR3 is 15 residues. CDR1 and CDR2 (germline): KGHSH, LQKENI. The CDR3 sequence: CASSPFSGGANEQFF. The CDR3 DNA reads TGTGCCAGCTCACCCTTTAGCGGGGGGGCCAATGAGCAGTTCTTC.